The source of this TCR beta chain is a study of T-cell reconstitution after alpha-beta-depleted transplantation in children listed by TCRdb under 2016. With respect to the entire study: The study quantitatively tracked T-cell immune reconstitution after TCRalphabeta/CD19-depleted allogeneic hematopoietic cell transplantation in children using TCR repertoire profiling.

V is pared back by 5 bases and J by 7 bases, with 13 bases lying between the germline termini. The germline V gene gives CDR1 as SGHRS and CDR2 as YFSETQ. Spanning cysteine to phenylalanine, the CDR3 consists of 14 amino acids. Of the read, only the CDR3 DNA is kept; its 42 bases are in frame from base 1. This clonotype showed up just a few times. It has no known antigen specificity. Qualities for individual bases were not recorded, and no much larger clone is one base off. Libraries were constructed by PCR. The sequencer was an Illumina HiSeq 2500. To normalize quantification of the TCRbeta repertoire, the TCR libraries were built with molecular barcoding that relied on unique molecular identifiers. TCRdb reworked the public reads: Q25 trimming with fastp, MiXCR clone assembly, productive beta chains retained. Identical CDR3 proteins give one entry, which carries the most common genes and DNA. Here the sample has approximately 250,000 distinct CDR3 sequences; roughly a tenth occur a single time. In total, the top ten clones hold approximately 5.4% of the sample.

This TCR was sampled from a human donor who donated a stem cell graft to a child with SCID. The starting material was PBMCs from the stem cell graft donor, obtained from the stem cell graft. The chain links TRBV5-1 with TRBJ1-6, with the D segment identity uncertain. At the DNA level, the sequence is TGCGCCAGCAGGTTCTCCGACCCAAATTCACCCCTCCACTTT. This encodes CASRFSDPNSPLHF.